Below are 25 T cell receptor beta chains sequenced from a single sample in a study of cytomegalovirus exposure and HLA in healthy donors. The PCR ran on 60 Vbeta and 13 Jbeta primers. Clones were read by immunoSEQ multiplex PCR, and TCRdb kept only the in-frame ones, dropping some. The sample has 100,000 to 150,000 clones, just under 80% seen once; the top ten hold about 1.7%. The sequenced sample was PBMCs. The receptors were sampled from a woman aged 40-49 years in good health and CMV-seronegative.

This clone was counted a few times. The V and J genes are TRBV6-1 and TRBJ2-5; TRBD1 agrees at 11 bases. The CDR3 consists of 17 residues. The germline CDR1 and CDR2 sequences are MNHNS and SASEGT. V dropped 2 bases and J dropped 7; count of bases not matched to a gene: 12. The CDR3 spells CASSEQEGGTGGTTQYF. In nucleotides, the CDR3 is TGTGCCAGCAGTGAACAGGAGGGGGGGACAGGGGGTACGACCCAGTACTTC.

This rearrangement joins TRBV28 to TRBJ1-6; 8 nucleotides align to TRBD1. The ends lost 3 bases at V and 10 bases at J; junction bases unmatched: 11. The CDR3 length is 16 residues. Germline assignment: CDR1 MDHEN and CDR2 SYDVKM. The CDR3: CASSFSPGGIGSPLHF. The CDR3 coding sequence is TGTGCCAGCAGTTTTTCCCCAGGGGGCATTGGATCACCCCTCCACTTT.

V and J are TRBV7-3 and TRBJ1-2, with 12 bases matching TRBD1. The junction had 6 bases not matched to a gene; V was cut back by 5 bases and J by 8 bases. In germline, CDR1 is SGHTA, CDR2 FQGTGA. The length of the CDR3 is 14 residues. CDR3 residues: CASSDGTGGGGYTF. CDR3 coding DNA: TGTGCCAGCAGCGACGGGACAGGGGGCGGGGGCTACACCTTC.

J is TRBJ1-5 and V is TRBV7-2, with 7 bases lining up with TRBD1. The CDR3 totals 15 residues. V lost 3 bases, J lost 4 bases, and 6 bases stayed unmatched. Looked up from germline, CDR1 is SGHTA and CDR2 is FQGNSA. The CDR3 DNA sequence: TGTGCCAGCAGCTTTGGGACAGTTGGAAATCAGCCCCAGCATTTT. This translates into CASSFGTVGNQPQHF.

This clone appeared a single time. V is TRBV5-1 and J is TRBJ2-7, with 7 bases lining up with TRBD1. This CDR3 comprises 14 residues. Germline loops: CDR1 SGHRS, CDR2 YFSETQ. The V and J ends lost 3 bases and 5 bases, in that order; junction bases with no gene match: 8. The CDR3 DNA follows: TGCGCCAGCAGCTCGGGACAGTTAATCGACGAGCAGTACTTC. Amino acids: CASSSGQLIDEQYF.

Only one count was recorded for this clone. The V gene is TRBV6-5, the J gene TRBJ2-5; no clear D. Looked up from germline, CDR1 is MNHEY and CDR2 is SVGAGI. This CDR3 has 14 amino acids. The V end was cut by 2 bases, the J end by 2 bases, with 9 bases between. The CDR3 nucleotides are TGTGCCAGCAGTTACAATTCCGGGCAAGAGACCCAGTACTTC. Translation gives CASSYNSGQETQYF.

This clone was seen a single time. The CDR3 reads CASSLQQFSEQYF. CDR3 nucleotide sequence: TGTGCCAGCAGCTTACAACAATTCTCCGAGCAGTACTTC. This rearrangement joins TRBV7-3 to TRBJ2-7, with D unclear. The V end lost 2 bases, the J end lost 6 bases, and 11 bases lay between the germline ends. The CDR3 extends over 13 amino acids. The V gene's germline CDR1 is SGHTA and CDR2 FQGTGA.

The chain links TRBV2 to TRBJ2-5, with TRBD2 as a possible D gene (6 bases). CDR1 and CDR2 from the germline V gene are SNHLY and FYNNEI. With 7 bases removed from V and 5 bases from J, the gap between germline ends came to 11 bases. The CDR3 is 12 amino acids. In nucleotides, the CDR3 is TGTGCCAGCAACCTTCTAGCGGAGACCCAGTACTTC. Protein product: CASNLLAETQYF.

This chain links TRBV5-3 with TRBJ2-7; TRBD1 agrees at 12 bases. TRBV5-3 is flagged as an ORF with uncertain function. The CDR3 length is 15 residues. The trim removed 0 bases at V and 4 bases at J, leaving 2 bases unmatched. The CDR3 DNA sequence: TGTGCCAGAAGCTTGGGGGACAGGGGGCATTACGAGCAGTACTTC. This translates into CARSLGDRGHYEQYF.

This clone has just a few counts. The rearrangement uses TRBV18 and TRBJ2-4; 7 bases are a match to TRBD2. The CDR3 has 15 amino acids. Germline CDR1 KGHSH, CDR2 LQKENI. V was pared by 6 bases and J by 0 bases, with 5 bases of the junction left unmatched. Here the CDR3 reads CASSPRGEAKNIQYF. DNA of the CDR3: TGTGCCAGCTCCCCCCGGGGGGAAGCCAAAAACATTCAGTACTTC. Based on the CDR3 plus reference TRBV18 and TRBJ2-4, the full variable domain is NAGVMQNPRHLVRRRGQEARLRCSPMKGHSHVYWYRQLPEEGLKFMVYLQKENIIDESGMPKERFSAEFPKEGPSILRIQQVVRGDSAAYFCASSPRGEAKNIQYFGAGTRLSVL.

CDR3 DNA: TGTGCCAGCAGTTTATCGAGTCGAGTTTTAACCATCCCTTATGGCTACACCTTC. Translated: CASSLSSRVLTIPYGYTF. The J gene is TRBJ1-2, the V gene TRBV27; unclear D gene. CDR3 length: 18 residues. The germline V gene has CDR1 MNHEY and CDR2 SMNVEV (reference sequence). The germline V and J ends were trimmed by 0 bases and 5 bases, with 22 bases remaining between them.

The rearrangement links TRBV19 to TRBJ1-1, with TRBD1 matching 7 bases. Germline values: CDR1 LNHDA, CDR2 SQIVND (reference sequence). This CDR3 contains 12 residues. Losses at the gene ends were 9 bases for V and 5 bases for J; bases not matched to a gene: 6. CDR3 bases: TGTGCCAGCCAGGGGGTAGAAACTGAAGCTTTCTTT. Its translation is CASQGVETEAFF.

Concerning this clone itself: This sample also contains other DNA sequences that code for the same CDR3. The gene calls are TRBV29-1 and TRBJ1-1; 7 nucleotides align to TRBD1. V was clipped by 6 bases and J by 2 bases; unmatched bases: 9. The CDR3 length is 14 residues. Germline V gene lookup returns CDR1 SQVTM and CDR2 ANQGSEA. The CDR3 sequence: CSVQPGTVNTEAFF. DNA of the CDR3: TGCAGCGTGCAACCCGGGACAGTCAACACTGAAGCTTTCTTT.

J is TRBJ1-4 and V is TRBV6-5; TRBD1 aligns across 9 bases. The trim removed 0 bases at V and 8 bases at J, leaving 7 bases unmatched. Per the germline V gene, CDR1 is MNHEY and CDR2 is SVGAGI. The CDR3 totals 16 residues. CDR3 sequence reads: CASSYSTTGGQEKLFF. The CDR3 bases are TGTGCCAGCAGTTACTCGACTACAGGGGGCCAAGAAAAACTGTTTTTT.

The sample holds a few counts of this clone. The chain combines TRBV7-9 with TRBJ2-5; D not resolved. Trimming stripped 2 bases from V and 0 bases from J, with 10 bases between. The V gene's germline CDR1 is SEHNR and CDR2 FQNEAQ (reference sequence). CDR3 length equals 15 residues. The CDR3 region is CASSLLAGYQETQYF. Here the CDR3 DNA reads TGTGCCAGCAGCTTACTGGCAGGCTACCAAGAGACCCAGTACTTC.

The rearrangement joins TRBV6-5 to TRBJ2-7; TRBD1 matches 9 bases. CDR1 and CDR2 (germline): MNHEY, SVGAGI. Unmatched junction bases numbered 2, after V lost 0 bases and J lost 2 bases. CDR3 length: 15 residues. The CDR3 is CASSYSRDRAYEQYF. The CDR3 region has the DNA TGTGCCAGCAGTTACTCCAGGGACAGGGCCTACGAGCAGTACTTC.

V usage is TRBV19 and J usage is TRBJ2-1, with D possibly TRBD1 on 5 matching bases. Per the germline V gene, CDR1 is LNHDA and CDR2 is SQIVND (reference sequence). This CDR3 has 15 amino acids. Trimming shortened V by 0 bases and J by 4 bases, and 10 bases separated the two germline ends. CDR3 DNA sequence: TGTGCCAGTAGTATAGAAGGCAGGGCGTACAATGAGCAGTTCTTC. Translating it yields CASSIEGRAYNEQFF.

On this clone itself: Germline is not matched at one junction end, which may reflect a read error. The genes are TRBV7-8 and TRBJ2-4; 8 bases match TRBD1. CDR3 length equals 13 residues. From germline, CDR1 is SGHVS and CDR2 FQNEAQ. CDR3 DNA: TGTGCCAGCTCGACAGGGGCCAAAAACAGTCAGTACTTC. It specifies CASSTGAKNSQYF. The whole variable domain, filled in from reference TRBV7-8 and TRBJ2-4, reads GAGVSQSPRYKVAKRGQDVALRCDPISGHVSLFWYQQALGQGPEFLTYFQNEAQLDKSGLPSDRFFAERPEGSVSTLKIQRTQQEDSAVYLCASSTGAKNSQYFGAGTRLSVL.

As to this clone: This sample also contains other DNA sequences that code for the same CDR3. This rearrangement joins TRBV30 to TRBJ2-7; 7 positions agree with TRBD2. The CDR3 extends over 14 amino acids. With 0 bases clipped from V and 2 bases from J, the junction kept 4 bases outside the gene matches. CDR1 and CDR2 from the germline V gene are GTSNPN and SVGIG (reference sequence). Written as DNA, the CDR3 is TGTGCCTGGAGTGTACTAGCGTGGCCCTACGAGCAGTACTTC. It encodes CAWSVLAWPYEQYF.

The chain recombines TRBV18 with TRBJ1-3; D is unclear. The V gene lost 3 bases and the J gene lost 0 bases, with 15 bases spanning the gap. Germline V gene lookup returns CDR1 KGHSH and CDR2 LQKENI. This CDR3 has 17 amino acids. CDR3 nucleotides: TGTGCCAGCTCACCGCAGAGCGGACTATTCTCTGGAAACACCATATATTTT. This gives the protein CASSPQSGLFSGNTIYF.

DNA for the CDR3: TGTGCCAGCTCACAGACAGCCCGCACAGATACGCAGTATTTT. It is translated as CASSQTARTDTQYF. The chain employs TRBV18 and TRBJ2-3; tentative D call: TRBD1 (5 bases). In germline, CDR1 is KGHSH, CDR2 LQKENI. V was cut by 4 bases and J by 1 base, with 9 bases left in between. This CDR3 is 14 amino acids long.

This clone appeared once. V and J are TRBV12-2 and TRBJ1-4. TRBV12-2 is a recognized pseudogene. The CDR3 sequence is 18 residues long. The CDR3 bases are TGTGCAAGTCGCTTAATCTCAGCGGAGGGTTCAACTAATGAAAAACTGTTTTTT. It specifies CASRLISAEGSTNEKLFF.

The chain joins TRBV28 to TRBJ2-2; 12 bases fit TRBD2. The CDR3 is made up of 18 amino acids. With 6 bases clipped from V and 3 bases from J, the junction kept 11 bases outside the gene matches. Germline V CDR1 and CDR2: MDHEN, SYDVKM. CDR3 nucleotides: TGTGCCAGCAGCCCTTCCCCTAGCGGGAGGGCCGACACCGGGGAGCTGTTTTTT. It specifies CASSPSPSGRADTGELFF.

The V and J genes are TRBV10-2 and TRBJ2-7; TRBD1 agrees at 11 bases. The CDR3 is 15 residues long. Trimming removed 6 bases from V and 2 bases from J; junction bases left unmatched: 6. Germline lookup yields CDR1 WSHSY and CDR2 SAAADI. CDR3 loop: CASRAGTGGPYEQYF. CDR3 in DNA: TGCGCCAGCAGAGCCGGGACAGGGGGGCCCTACGAGCAGTACTTC.

V gene TRBV28 combines with J gene TRBJ1-6; 9 bases are a match to TRBD1. The CDR3 loop spans 17 amino acids. J lost 6 bases, V lost 1 base, and 7 bases had no gene match. CDR1 and CDR2 from the germline V gene are MDHEN and SYDVKM. The CDR3 sequence: CASSLSSSTGGNSPLHF. Written as DNA, the CDR3 is TGTGCCAGCAGTTTATCATCTTCGACAGGGGGTAATTCACCCCTCCACTTT.